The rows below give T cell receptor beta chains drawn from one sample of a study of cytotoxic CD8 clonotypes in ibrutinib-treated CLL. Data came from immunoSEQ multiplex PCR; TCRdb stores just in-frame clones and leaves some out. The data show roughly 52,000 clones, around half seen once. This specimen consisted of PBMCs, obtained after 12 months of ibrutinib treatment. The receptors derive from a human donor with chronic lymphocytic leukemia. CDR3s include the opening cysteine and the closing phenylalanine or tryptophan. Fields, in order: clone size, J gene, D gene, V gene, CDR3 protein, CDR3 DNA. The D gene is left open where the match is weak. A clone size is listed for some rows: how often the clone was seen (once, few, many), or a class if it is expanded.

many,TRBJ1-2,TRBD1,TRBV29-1,CSVTHDRGDGYTF,TGCAGCGTTACACATGACAGGGGTGATGGCTACACCTTC
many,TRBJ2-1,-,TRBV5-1,CASSLGSASYNEQFF,TGCGCCAGCAGCTTGGGGAGCGCATCCTACAATGAGCAGTTCTTC
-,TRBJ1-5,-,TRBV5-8,CASSLGGSLPQPQHF,TGTGCCAGCAGCTTGGGGGGGTCCCTACCTCAGCCCCAGCATTTT
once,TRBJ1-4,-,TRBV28,CASAPNQGKGTNEKLFF,TGTGCCAGCGCCCCGAATCAGGGGAAGGGGACTAATGAAAAACTGTTTTTT
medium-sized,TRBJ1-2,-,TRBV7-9,CASSLESEDYGYTF,TGTGCCAGCAGCTTAGAATCAGAGGACTATGGCTACACCTTC
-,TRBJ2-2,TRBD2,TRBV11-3,CASSLRTSGRSGELFF,TGTGCCAGCAGCTTGCGGACTAGCGGGAGGTCCGGGGAGCTGTTTTTT
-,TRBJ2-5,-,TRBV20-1,CSVSSETQYF,TGCAGTGTCAGCTCAGAGACCCAGTACTTC
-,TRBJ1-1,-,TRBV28,CASSRRNTEAFF,TGTGCCAGCAGTAGACGGAACACTGAAGCTTTCTTT
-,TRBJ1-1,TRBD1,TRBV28,CASSATGQGSTEAFF,TGTGCCAGCAGCGCAACGGGACAGGGGAGCACTGAAGCTTTCTTT
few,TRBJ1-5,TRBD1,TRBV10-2,CASSSQGAAQPQHF,TGCGCCAGCAGTTCGCAGGGGGCAGCTCAGCCCCAGCATTTT
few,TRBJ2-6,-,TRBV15,CATSRDLKSGANVLTF,TGTGCCACCAGCAGAGATCTAAAATCTGGGGCCAACGTCCTGACTTTC
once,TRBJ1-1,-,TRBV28,CASSSWTANAEAFF,TGTGCCAGCAGCTCCTGGACAGCAAACGCTGAAGCTTTCTTT
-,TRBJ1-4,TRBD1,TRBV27,CASGSRGRGVNEKLFF,TGTGCCAGCGGATCCAGGGGGCGCGGTGTGAATGAAAAACTGTTTTTT
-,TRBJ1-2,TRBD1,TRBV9,CASSPTLTGGNGYTF,TGTGCCAGCAGCCCCACCCTAACAGGGGGCAATGGCTACACCTTC
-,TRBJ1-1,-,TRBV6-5,CASNGQMNTEAFF,TGTGCCAGCAACGGACAGATGAACACTGAAGCTTTCTTT
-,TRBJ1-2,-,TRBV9,CASSVEDRKGSYTF,TGTGCCAGCAGCGTAGAGGACAGAAAGGGAAGCTACACCTTC
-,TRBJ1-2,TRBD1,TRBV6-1,CASRSTGGNYGYTF,TGTGCCAGCAGGTCTACAGGGGGGAACTATGGCTACACCTTC
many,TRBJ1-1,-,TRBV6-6,CASSPSRAANTEAFF,TGTGCCAGCAGCCCCTCACGGGCAGCGAACACTGAAGCTTTCTTT
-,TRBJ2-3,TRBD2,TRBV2,CASKVAGSTDTQYF,TGTGCCAGCAAGGTAGCGGGGTCCACAGATACGCAGTATTTT
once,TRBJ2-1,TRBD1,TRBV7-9,CASSLNGWTGAFF,TGTGCCAGCAGCTTAAACGGTTGGACAGGGGCGTTCTTC
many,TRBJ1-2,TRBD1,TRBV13,CASSLQGERYYGYTF,TGTGCCAGCAGCTTACAGGGGGAAAGGTACTATGGCTACACCTTC
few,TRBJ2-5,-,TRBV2,CASGIKETQYF,TGTGCCAGCGGGATAAAAGAGACCCAGTACTTC
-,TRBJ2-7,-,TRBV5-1,CASSKDLFVEQYF,TGCGCCAGCAGCAAGGATCTTTTCGTCGAGCAGTACTTC
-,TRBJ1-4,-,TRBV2,CASSAGPQEREKLFF,TGTGCCAGCAGTGCTGGACCCCAGGAAAGGGAAAAACTGTTTTTT
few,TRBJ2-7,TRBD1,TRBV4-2,CASSLRDRAYEQYF,TGTGCCAGCAGCCTCCGGGACAGAGCCTACGAGCAGTACTTC
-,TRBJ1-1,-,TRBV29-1,CSVKRGGGTEAFF,TGCAGCGTCAAGCGGGGGGGAGGGACTGAAGCTTTCTTT
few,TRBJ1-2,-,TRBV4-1,CASSQVGTYQGYGYTF,TGCGCCAGCAGCCAAGTCGGGACATATCAAGGCTATGGCTACACCTTC
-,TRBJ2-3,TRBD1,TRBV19,CASSLRDRGFSDTQYF,TGTGCCAGTAGTCTCCGGGACAGGGGGTTTTCAGATACGCAGTATTTT
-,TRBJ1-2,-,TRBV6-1,CASSEALVQGGRYGYTF,TGTGCCAGCAGTGAAGCCCTGGTACAAGGGGGAAGGTATGGCTACACCTTC
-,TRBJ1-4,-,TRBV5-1,CASRSRAINEKLFF,TGCGCCAGCAGATCCCGGGCAATCAATGAAAAACTGTTTTTT
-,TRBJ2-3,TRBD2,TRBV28,CASRAPSGRTDTQYF,TGTGCCAGCAGGGCCCCTAGCGGGAGAACAGATACGCAGTATTTT
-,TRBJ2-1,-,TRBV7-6,CASSLTRSSYNEQFF,TGTGCCAGCAGCTTAACCCGCAGCTCCTACAATGAGCAGTTCTTC
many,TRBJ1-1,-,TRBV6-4,CASSEQVNTEAFF,TGTGCCAGCAGTGAACAGGTGAACACTGAAGCTTTCTTT
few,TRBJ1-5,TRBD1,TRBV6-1,CASSDAGTGLNQPQHF,TGTGCCAGCAGTGACGCCGGGACAGGGCTCAATCAGCCCCAGCATTTT
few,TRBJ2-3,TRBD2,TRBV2,CACRGLVGSRQYF,TGTGCCTGCCGTGGACTAGTCGGATCTAGGCAGTATTTT
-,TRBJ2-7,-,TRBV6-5,CASSYPPNPLRYEQYF,TGTGCCAGCAGTTACCCCCCTAACCCTCTCCGGTACGAGCAGTACTTC
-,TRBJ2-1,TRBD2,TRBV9,CASSVEAGDYNEQFF,TGTGCCAGCAGCGTAGAAGCGGGAGACTACAATGAGCAGTTCTTC
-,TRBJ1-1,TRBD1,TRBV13,CASSPRTGGGNTEAFF,TGTGCCAGCAGCCCCCGGACAGGAGGGGGGAACACTGAAGCTTTCTTT
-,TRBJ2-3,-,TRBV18,CASSPGVRGTDTQYF,TGTGCCAGCTCACCGGGCGTCCGGGGCACAGATACGCAGTATTTT
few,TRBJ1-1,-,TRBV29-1,CSVVVGGVTEAFF,TGCAGCGTTGTTGTTGGGGGGGTCACTGAAGCTTTCTTT